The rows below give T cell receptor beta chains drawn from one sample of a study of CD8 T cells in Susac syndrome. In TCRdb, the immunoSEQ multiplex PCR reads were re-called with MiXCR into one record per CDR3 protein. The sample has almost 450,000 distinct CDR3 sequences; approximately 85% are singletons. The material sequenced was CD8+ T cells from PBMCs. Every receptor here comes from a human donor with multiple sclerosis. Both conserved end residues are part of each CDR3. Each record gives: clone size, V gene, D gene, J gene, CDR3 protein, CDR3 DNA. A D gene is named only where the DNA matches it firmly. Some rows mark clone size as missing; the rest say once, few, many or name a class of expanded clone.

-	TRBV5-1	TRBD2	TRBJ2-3	CATYSGEGTDTQYF	TGCGCCACCTATTCTGGGGAGGGAACAGATACGCAGTATTTT
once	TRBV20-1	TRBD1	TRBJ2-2	CSAGRQGGTGELFF	TGCAGTGCTGGCAGACAGGGGGGAACCGGGGAGCTGTTTTTT
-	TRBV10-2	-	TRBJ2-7	CASSESKSYEQYF	TGCGCCAGCAGTGAGTCTAAATCCTACGAGCAGTACTTC
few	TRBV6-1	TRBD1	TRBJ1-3	CASVGTDGNTIYF	TGTGCCAGCGTCGGGACAGATGGAAACACCATATATTTT
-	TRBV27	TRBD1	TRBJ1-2	CASSLGTAHYGYTF	TGTGCCAGCAGTCTAGGGACAGCACATTATGGCTACACCTTC
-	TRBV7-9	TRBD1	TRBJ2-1	CASNFRGQGAYNEQFF	TGTGCCAGCAACTTTAGGGGACAGGGGGCTTACAATGAGCAGTTCTTC
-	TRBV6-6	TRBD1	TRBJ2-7	CASRLPGQSYEQYF	TGTGCCAGCAGGCTCCCGGGACAGTCCTACGAGCAGTACTTC
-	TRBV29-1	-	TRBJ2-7	CSVTDTYEQYF	TGCAGCGTCACGGACACCTACGAGCAGTACTTC
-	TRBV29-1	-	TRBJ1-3	CSVEEGFRNTIYF	TGCAGCGTTGAAGAGGGTTTCCGGAACACCATATATTTT
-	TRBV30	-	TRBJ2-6	CAWTFIQGPNSGANVLTF	TGTGCCTGGACTTTTATTCAGGGTCCCAACTCTGGGGCCAACGTCCTGACTTTC
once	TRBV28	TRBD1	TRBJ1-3	CASSYGTGGPELRGNAIYF	TGTGCCAGCAGCTACGGGACAGGGGGCCCCGAACTCCGCGGGAACGCCATATATTTT
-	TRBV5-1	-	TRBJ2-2	CAITAGAGELFF	TGCGCCATAACAGCTGGAGCCGGGGAGCTGTTTTTT
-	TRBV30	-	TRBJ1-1	CAWSVLEGWFTEAFF	TGTGCCTGGAGTGTACTGGAGGGTTGGTTCACTGAAGCTTTCTTT
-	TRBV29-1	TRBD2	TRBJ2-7	CSVEDLSGSHEQYF	TGCAGCGTTGAAGATCTTAGCGGGAGTCACGAGCAGTACTTC
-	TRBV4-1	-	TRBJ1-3	CASSQDRGVENTIYF	TGCGCCAGCAGCCAAGATCGGGGGGTGGAAAACACCATATATTTT
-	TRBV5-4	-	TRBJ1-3	CASSGGPLDSGNTIYF	TGTGCCAGCAGCGGCGGACCCTTAGACTCTGGAAACACCATATATTTT
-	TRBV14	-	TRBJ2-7	CASSQGIGTYEQYF	TGTGCCAGCAGCCAAGGGATAGGTACCTACGAGCAGTACTTC
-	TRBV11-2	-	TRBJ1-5	CASSLGRDQPQHF	TGTGCCAGCAGCTTAGGGCGTGATCAGCCCCAGCATTTT
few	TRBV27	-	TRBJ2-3	CASSLLGAVKDTQYF	TGTGCCAGCAGTTTATTGGGGGCGGTGAAAGATACGCAGTATTTT
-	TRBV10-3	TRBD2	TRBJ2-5	CAISVALAGARETQYF	TGTGCCATCAGTGTTGCGCTAGCGGGAGCTCGGGAGACCCAGTACTTC
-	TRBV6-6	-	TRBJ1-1	CASSYIDRNTEAFF	TGTGCCAGCAGTTACATAGACAGGAACACTGAAGCTTTCTTT